The 13 T cell receptor beta chains below come from one sample, sequenced in a study of blood T cell repertoires in COVID-19. Libraries were prepared by immunoSEQ multiplex PCR; TCRdb keeps only in-frame clonotypes and omits some of them. The sample contains approximately 150,000 clones, around 82% of which appear only once. The sample was peripheral blood. These receptors all come from a man aged 55 to 69 with active or convalescent COVID-19.

This chain connects TRBV9 to TRBJ2-1; D perhaps matches TRBD1 (6 bases). The CDR3 totals 15 residues. CDR1 is SGDLS, CDR2 YYNGEE, per germline. Trimming took off 4 bases at V and 2 bases at J, with 13 bases between the two ends. In nucleotides, the CDR3 is TGTGCCAGCAGCTTGGGGGCGCCAGCCTACAATGAGCAGTTCTTC. It codes for CASSLGAPAYNEQFF. Looking up the rest from reference TRBV9 and TRBJ2-1 gives the full variable domain: DSGVTQTPKHLITATGQRVTLRCSPRSGDLSVYWYQQSLDQGLQFLIQYYNGEERAKGNILERFSAQQFPDLHSELNLSSLELGDSALYFCASSLGAPAYNEQFFGPGTRLTVL.

The V and J genes are TRBV27 and TRBJ1-4; 12 nucleotides match TRBD1. The V gene end was trimmed by 8 bases and the J gene end by 3 bases; junction bases not matched to a gene: 10. Germline-derived CDR1 and CDR2 are MNHEY and SMNVEV (reference sequence). The CDR3 runs 17 residues. The CDR3 here is CASPRDRGRASNEKLFF. The CDR3 DNA reads as TGTGCCAGCCCGAGGGACAGGGGGCGCGCATCTAATGAAAAACTGTTTTTT.

The chain carries TRBV3-1 (or the pseudogene TRBV3-2) and TRBJ2-1; 9 nucleotides align to TRBD2. After removal of 1 base from V and 4 bases from J, the junction contained 2 bases not matched to a gene. CDR1 and CDR2 (germline): LGHDT, YNNKEL (reference sequence). This CDR3 has 15 residues. The CDR3 region is CASSQALAGYNEQFF. In DNA form, the CDR3 reads TGTGCCAGCAGCCAAGCTCTAGCGGGATACAATGAGCAGTTCTTC.

The rearrangement uses TRBV15 and TRBJ1-2; D remains unclear. This CDR3 spans 13 amino acids. Germline loops: CDR1 LNHNV, CDR2 YYDKDF (reference sequence). Between the trimmed V and J ends, which lost 3 bases and 2 bases, there was a span of 7 bases. The CDR3 is CATSRSGNYGYTF. CDR3 bases: TGTGCCACCAGCAGGTCCGGGAACTATGGCTACACCTTC. The entire variable domain, with the rest obtained from reference TRBV15 and TRBJ1-2, is as follows: DAMVIQNPRYQVTQFGKPVTLSCSQTLNHNVMYWYQQKSSQAPKLLFHYYDKDFNNEADTPDNFQSRRPNTSFCFLDIRSPGLGDTAMYLCATSRSGNYGYTFGSGTRLTVV.

This clone was picked up a small number of times. This chain uses TRBV28 with TRBJ1-1; D gene ambiguous. V shed 5 bases and J shed 1 base, with 8 bases lying between them. The CDR3 contains 13 residues. Germline CDR1 reads MDHEN; CDR2 reads SYDVKM. The CDR3 loop is CASSKPRNTEAFF. The CDR3, as DNA: TGTGCCAGCAGTAAACCGAGGAACACTGAAGCTTTCTTT.

This clone has only a few counts. CDR3 amino acids: CASSSGSTDTQYF. The CDR3 region has the DNA TGCGCCAGCAGTAGCGGAAGCACAGATACGCAGTATTTT. The chain employs TRBV10-1 and TRBJ2-3; tentative D call: TRBD2 (5 bases). This CDR3 has 13 amino acids. Per the germline V gene, CDR1 is WNHNN and CDR2 is SYGVQD (reference sequence). The germline V and J ends were trimmed by 5 bases and 0 bases, with 6 bases remaining between them.

The J gene is TRBJ1-5, the V gene TRBV6-5; possibly TRBD1 for D (5 bases). Germline assignment: CDR1 MNHEY and CDR2 SVGAGI. The CDR3 runs to 13 residues. Trimming removed 8 bases from V and 9 bases from J, with 17 bases in between. The DNA of the CDR3 is TGTGCCAGCCTAATCGGGGGAGGGTCGCCCCAGCATTTT. It encodes CASLIGGGSPQHF.

This clone was found many times. This chain connects TRBV10-2 to TRBJ2-3, with TRBD2 matching over 8 bases. The V gene end was trimmed by 6 bases and the J gene end by 2 bases; junction bases not matched to a gene: 1. CDR1 WSHSY and CDR2 SAAADI come from the germline V gene. The CDR3 runs 13 residues. CDR3 nucleotide sequence: TGCGCCAGCAGCGGGAGGGCCACAGATACGCAGTATTTT. It encodes CASSGRATDTQYF.

This clone was picked up many times. This rearrangement joins TRBV14 to TRBJ1-2; a weak D match, TRBD1 (6 bases). CDR3 length: 14 amino acids. With 4 bases removed from V and 2 bases from J, the gap between germline ends came to 11 bases. Germline V gives CDR1 SGHDN, CDR2 FVKESK. The CDR3 coding sequence is TGTGCCAGCAGCCCTTGGACAGCGAACTATGGCTACACCTTC. It specifies CASSPWTANYGYTF.

This chain joins TRBV19 and TRBJ1-5, with D possibly matching TRBD1 (5 bases). Looked up from germline, CDR1 is LNHDA and CDR2 is SQIVND (reference sequence). Trimming stripped 6 bases from V and 5 bases from J, with 14 bases between. The CDR3 is 14 amino acids. In DNA, the CDR3 is TGTGCCAGTAGGGGAGGGGCATTCGATCAGCCCCAGCATTTT. The encoded protein is CASRGGAFDQPQHF.

The chain employs TRBV19 and TRBJ2-4; 14 bases agree with TRBD2. The ends lost 5 bases at V and 0 bases at J; junction bases unmatched: 6. Germline CDR1 and CDR2: LNHDA and SQIVND (reference sequence). The CDR3 runs 18 residues. As DNA, the CDR3 is TGTGCCAGTAGTCAGGGACTAGCGGGAGCCTTAGCCAAAAACATTCAGTACTTC. This translates into CASSQGLAGALAKNIQYF.

V is TRBV29-1 and J is TRBJ1-4, with 7 bases aligning to TRBD1. This CDR3 has 13 residues. V was clipped by 5 bases and J by 7 bases; unmatched bases: 7. Looked up from germline, CDR1 is SQVTM and CDR2 is ANQGSEA. Written as DNA, the CDR3 is TGCAGCGTTATGTCAGGGGGACGTGAAAAACTGTTTTTT. As protein: CSVMSGGREKLFF.

This rearrangement joins TRBV12-5 to TRBJ1-1; TRBD1 matches at 10 bases. The CDR3 covers 16 residues. The V and J ends lost 4 bases and 5 bases, in that order; junction bases with no gene match: 10. Germline V gene data show CDR1 as LGHNT and CDR2 as FRNRAP. This chain's CDR3 is CASGSPGQGRETEAFF. The CDR3 nucleotides are TGTGCTAGTGGTTCCCCGGGACAGGGGCGGGAGACTGAAGCTTTCTTT. Based on the CDR3 plus reference TRBV12-5 and TRBJ1-1, the full variable domain is DARVTQTPRHKVTEMGQEVTMRCQPILGHNTVFWYRQTMMQGLELLAYFRNRAPLDDSGMPKDRFSAEMPDATLATLKIQPSEPRDSAVYFCASGSPGQGRETEAFFGQGTRLTVV.